This record concerns one T cell receptor beta chain sequence. MiXCR was run by TCRdb on the 5' RACE reads, yielding one entry per CDR3 protein. The sample shows 470,000 or so distinct CDR3 sequences, roughly 25% of them seen only once. The data originate from a study of T-cell memory formation after mild COVID-19. The sample consisted of PBMCs or a T cell subset sorted from them (not recorded which). The receptor was derived from an adult woman who had mild COVID-19 (a few samples of this study predate the infection). Cell type and time point are not known.

CDR3 loop: CASSEAWRGGSPLHF. The CDR3 bases are TGTGCCAGCAGTGAAGCGTGGAGGGGGGGTTCACCCCTCCACTTT. This chain uses TRBV6-1 with TRBJ1-6, with D perhaps matching TRBD1 (6 bases). The V gene lost 0 bases and the J gene lost 9 bases, with 12 bases spanning the gap. The CDR3 runs 15 residues. Germline V gives CDR1 MNHNS, CDR2 SASEGT.